A single sample gave rise to the 29 T cell receptor beta chains below, sequenced in a study of T cell repertoires in ileal Crohn's disease (dated by TCRdb to between 2018 and 2021). Library construction relied on the immunoSEQ multiplex PCR assay. TCRdb re-hosts the immuneACCESS table, in-frame sequences only. Its copies lack some clones; in the studies checked, an unresolved V gene accounts for under half of them, and the cause for the rest is not known. The sample profile shows fewer than 12,000 clones; under 85% of them were found once. The ten largest make up around 14% of the sample. This specimen's time point label, interpreted: neoterminal ileum biopsy at postoperative endoscopy, about 6 months after surgery. Sequenced input: ileal tissue. The receptors here all came from an adult with Crohn's disease.

The chain uses TRBV9 and TRBJ2-7; the match to TRBD1 covers 8 bases. Germline assignment: CDR1 SGDLS and CDR2 YYNGEE. J gave up 3 bases and V 0 bases, and 2 bases lay outside the gene matches. This CDR3 is 14 amino acids long. The CDR3, as DNA: TGTGCCAGCAGCGTAGGGGACAGGATCTACGAGCAGTACTTC. Amino acid sequence: CASSVGDRIYEQYF. Together with reference TRBV9 and TRBJ2-7, the CDR3 gives the full variable domain: DSGVTQTPKHLITATGQRVTLRCSPRSGDLSVYWYQQSLDQGLQFLIQYYNGEERAKGNILERFSAQQFPDLHSELNLSSLELGDSALYFCASSVGDRIYEQYFGPGTRLTVT.

This clone was picked up one time. This sequence joins TRBV2 and TRBJ1-1; 9 bases map to TRBD1. CDR1 SNHLY and CDR2 FYNNEI come from the germline V gene. The CDR3 has 14 residues. V trimming: 6 bases; J trimming: 0 bases; junction bases outside the gene matches: 2. The chain's CDR3 is CASRWDRVNTEAFF. The CDR3 region has the DNA TGTGCCAGCAGGTGGGACAGGGTGAACACTGAAGCTTTCTTT. Together with reference TRBV2 and TRBJ1-1, the CDR3 gives the full variable domain: EPEVTQTPSHQVTQMGQEVILRCVPISNHLYFYWYRQILGQKVEFLVSFYNNEISEKSEIFDDQFSVERPDGSNFTLKIRSTKLEDSAMYFCASRWDRVNTEAFFGQGTRLTVV.

The rearrangement joins TRBV9 to TRBJ2-1; TRBD1 agrees at 7 bases. The junction had 7 bases not matched to a gene; V was cut back by 4 bases and J by 0 bases. There are 16 residues in the CDR3. CDR1 and CDR2 (germline): SGDLS, YYNGEE. CDR3 amino acids: CASSTGTVSSYNEQFF. CDR3 nucleotides: TGTGCCAGCAGCACAGGGACAGTTAGCTCCTACAATGAGCAGTTCTTC.

J is TRBJ1-3 and V is TRBV7-2, with 8 bases matching TRBD1. The CDR3 loop spans 16 amino acids. Germline values: CDR1 SGHTA, CDR2 FQGNSA. The J segment lost 0 bases and the V segment lost 3 bases, leaving 4 bases of the junction unmatched. CDR3 DNA sequence: TGTGCCAGCAGCTTTTCAACAGGGGGCTCTGGAAACACCATATATTTT. Amino acid sequence: CASSFSTGGSGNTIYF. Full variable domain (outside the CDR3, taken from reference TRBV7-2 and TRBJ1-3): GAGVSQSPSNKVTEKGKDVELRCDPISGHTALYWYRQSLGQGLEFLIYFQGNSAPDKSGLPSDRFSAERTGGSVSTLTIQRTQQEDSAVYLCASSFSTGGSGNTIYFGEGSWLTVV.

There are a few counts of this clone. The chain carries TRBV13 and TRBJ1-1, with 7 bases aligning to TRBD1. The length of the CDR3 is 13 residues. Germline V gene data show CDR1 as PRHDT and CDR2 as FYEKMQ (reference sequence). The V gene end was trimmed by 4 bases and the J gene end by 5 bases; junction bases not matched to a gene: 4. DNA for the CDR3: TGTGCCAGCAGCTCAACAGGGGTGACTGAAGCTTTCTTT. The encoded protein is CASSSTGVTEAFF.

The chain joins TRBV27 to TRBJ1-6; 7 bases match TRBD1. The CDR3 is made up of 15 amino acids. With 7 bases clipped from V and 9 bases from J, the junction kept 12 bases outside the gene matches. The germline V gene encodes CDR1 MNHEY and CDR2 SMNVEV (reference sequence). CDR3 nucleotide sequence: TGTGCCAGCACCTTGGGGCACAGGGACAGTTCACCCCTCCACTTT. Protein: CASTLGHRDSSPLHF.

The chain uses TRBV27 and TRBJ2-7; 8 bases map to TRBD1. Germline V gene data show CDR1 as MNHEY and CDR2 as SMNVEV (reference sequence). The CDR3 loop spans 16 amino acids. Trimming took 5 bases from V and 0 from J; bases not matched to a gene: 9. For the CDR3, the DNA is TGTGCCAGCAGTCCAGGACAGGGAAGAAGCTCCTACGAGCAGTACTTC. Translation: CASSPGQGRSSYEQYF.

Here the CDR3 DNA reads TGTGCCAGCAGTTTCCGGGTTAGCTCCTACAATGAGCAGTTCTTC. Its translation: CASSFRVSSYNEQFF. The V and J genes are TRBV6-5 and TRBJ2-1; D is uncertain. The CDR3 sequence is 15 residues long. V lost 4 bases and J lost 0, with 10 bases in between. The germline V gene has CDR1 MNHEY and CDR2 SVGAGI.

The chain uses TRBV15 and TRBJ1-4; D might be TRBD1 (6 bases). Per the germline V gene, CDR1 is LNHNV and CDR2 is YYDKDF (reference sequence). The CDR3 sequence is 16 residues long. V shed 0 bases and J shed 8 bases, with 16 bases lying between them. CDR3 nucleotides: TGTGCCACCAGCAGAGATGTTGGGGGCGGGTTAGAAAAACTGTTTTTT. Amino acids: CATSRDVGGGLEKLFF.

The chain recombines TRBV12-2 with TRBJ2-1; TRBD2, the D gene given by the table, was not confirmed from the DNA. TRBV12-2 is an annotated pseudogene. The CDR3 totals 17 residues. The CDR3 region is CASRLALDYPPYNEQFF. The DNA of the CDR3 is TGTGCAAGTCGCTTAGCGCTGGACTATCCCCCCTACAATGAGCAGTTCTTC.

The chain is built from TRBV5-4 and TRBJ2-7; D remains ambiguous. The CDR3 is made up of 14 amino acids. V lost 4 bases to trimming and J lost 0 bases, with 11 bases between them. Per germline, CDR1 SGHNT and CDR2 YYREEE (reference sequence). The CDR3 nucleotides are TGTGCCAGCAGCCCACAACGCAGCTCCTACGAGCAGTACTTC. Its translation is CASSPQRSSYEQYF.

The chain recombines TRBV29-1 with TRBJ2-4; D may be TRBD1 (5 bases). The CDR3 length is 12 residues. CDR1 and CDR2 (germline): SQVTM, ANQGSEA. Trimming removed 4 bases from V and 9 bases from J, with 13 bases in between. CDR3 sequence: CSVVGWQGIQYF. The CDR3, as DNA: TGCAGCGTTGTCGGGTGGCAGGGCATTCAGTACTTC. Full variable domain (missing parts from reference TRBV29-1 and TRBJ2-4): SAVISQKPSRDICQRGTSLTIQCQVDSQVTMMFWYRQQPGQSLTLIATANQGSEATYESGFVIDKFPISRPNLTFSTLTVSNMSPEDSSIYLCSVVGWQGIQYFGAGTRLSVL.

The chain couples TRBV29-1 to TRBJ1-1, with D hard to call. Between the trimmed V and J ends, which lost 2 bases and 4 bases, there was a span of 20 bases. This CDR3 is 16 amino acids long. CDR1 and CDR2 from the germline V gene are SQVTM and ANQGSEA. CDR3 nucleotides: TGCAGCGTTGAATCGGAGGCAGGTGGTATAAGCACTGAAGCTTTCTTT. Translated: CSVESEAGGISTEAFF.

This clone was seen a few times. The rearrangement uses TRBV30 and TRBJ2-3, with D uncertain. CDR3 size: 16 residues. The V gene's germline CDR1 is GTSNPN and CDR2 SVGIG (reference sequence). V was clipped by 0 bases and J by 5 bases, with 18 bases between them. The DNA for the CDR3 is TGTGCCTGGAGTGTACTGGGTAGGAGAGCGATAGATACGCAGTATTTT. It specifies CAWSVLGRRAIDTQYF.

This chain connects TRBV28 to TRBJ1-1; 10 positions match TRBD1. The CDR3 has 16 residues. Germline CDR1 and CDR2: MDHEN and SYDVKM. V shed 5 bases and J 0 bases; nucleotides not matched to a gene: 6. CDR3 loop: CASSPDRGLMNTEAFF. The CDR3 nucleotides read TGTGCCAGCAGTCCAGACAGGGGGCTCATGAACACTGAAGCTTTCTTT.

The chain has TRBV7-8 and TRBJ1-2; 9 nucleotides agree with TRBD1. CDR3 length: 17 residues. Trimming took 2 bases from V and 3 from J; bases not matched to a gene: 10. Germline loops: CDR1 SGHVS, CDR2 FQNEAQ. The CDR3 DNA reads as TGTGCCAGCAGCTTAATGTTGGGACAGGGTTTGTACTATGGCTACACCTTC. Its translation is CASSLMLGQGLYYGYTF.

The gene calls are TRBV19 and TRBJ2-1; 10 nucleotides align to TRBD1. V gave up 8 bases and J gave up 6 bases; unmatched junction bases: 7. Germline V CDR1 and CDR2: LNHDA, SQIVND (reference sequence). The CDR3 runs 14 residues. CDR3 in DNA: TGTGCCAGTTACCGGGACAGGGGATGCAATGAGCAGTTCTTC. It codes for CASYRDRGCNEQFF.

The gene calls are TRBV11-3 and TRBJ1-5; D is unresolved. The CDR3 is made up of 19 amino acids. V lost 0 bases to trimming and J lost 6 bases, with 24 bases between them. Germline V gene data show CDR1 as SGHNT and CDR2 as YENEEA. The CDR3 region is CASSLDGGPRVPGLQPQHF. In nucleotides, the CDR3 is TGTGCCAGCAGCTTAGATGGCGGGCCCCGGGTCCCAGGCCTTCAGCCCCAGCATTTT.

The V and J genes are TRBV4-3 and TRBJ2-2; 11 positions agree with TRBD2. The CDR3 extends over 16 amino acids. Germline CDR1 is LGHNA and CDR2 is YSLEER. Losses at the gene ends were 2 bases for V and 7 bases for J; bases not matched to a gene: 6. The CDR3 protein is CASSQLAGGLVGELFF. The CDR3 DNA reads TGCGCCAGCAGCCAATTAGCGGGGGGGCTTGTCGGGGAGCTGTTTTTT.

This clone has a single count. The chain recombines TRBV10-3 with TRBJ2-7, with 7 positions matching TRBD1. CDR1 and CDR2 (germline): ENHRY, SYGVKD. J lost 3 bases, V lost 8 bases, and 1 base had no gene match. The CDR3 is 11 residues long. This CDR3 is CAIGDSYEQYF. The CDR3 coding sequence is TGTGCCATCGGGGACAGCTACGAGCAGTACTTC.

The chain has TRBV2 and TRBJ2-4, with D tentatively TRBD1 (7 bases). Germline V gene sequence: CDR1 SNHLY, CDR2 FYNNEI. V dropped 6 bases and J dropped 2 bases, with 14 bases sitting between them. The CDR3 is made up of 15 amino acids. The chain's CDR3 is CASSQQGRSKNIQYF. The CDR3 nucleotides are TGTGCCAGCAGCCAACAGGGGAGGTCCAAAAACATTCAGTACTTC. Supplemented by reference TRBV2 and TRBJ2-4, the full variable domain reads EPEVTQTPSHQVTQMGQEVILRCVPISNHLYFYWYRQILGQKVEFLVSFYNNEISEKSEIFDDQFSVERPDGSNFTLKIRSTKLEDSAMYFCASSQQGRSKNIQYFGAGTRLSVL.

This clone came up once. The chain is built from TRBV27 and TRBJ2-3, with D unresolved. V was trimmed by 2 bases and J by 6 bases, leaving 6 bases between them. CDR1 and CDR2 (germline): MNHEY, SMNVEV (reference sequence). The CDR3 consists of 12 residues. The CDR3 region has the DNA TGTGCCAGCAGTTTACCTCCGGATACGCAGTATTTT. It encodes CASSLPPDTQYF.

V is TRBV6-5 and J is TRBJ2-2, with unresolved D. In germline, CDR1 is MNHEY, CDR2 SVGAGI. The CDR3 contains 15 residues. V gave up 8 bases and J gave up 1 base, with 14 bases separating them. CDR3 sequence (DNA): TGTGCCAGCCACCGTGAGCAGGTGAACACCGGGGAGCTGTTTTTT. It yields the protein CASHREQVNTGELFF.

Points on this clone: The identical CDR3 is also encoded by other nucleotide sequences in the sample. V and J are TRBV29-1 and TRBJ2-7; 10 bases are shared with TRBD1. This CDR3 is built from 14 residues. V was clipped by 6 bases and J by 6 bases; unmatched bases: 11. Germline V gene data show CDR1 as SQVTM and CDR2 as ANQGSEA. The CDR3 loop reads CSVETGTGASEQYF. DNA for the CDR3: TGCAGCGTAGAAACCGGGACAGGGGCCTCCGAGCAGTACTTC.

The chain employs TRBV14 and TRBJ2-7, with TRBD1 matching over 8 bases. CDR1 and CDR2 from the germline V gene are SGHDN and FVKESK. J was trimmed by 3 bases and V by 4 bases; bases with no gene match: 8. The CDR3 contains 15 residues. The CDR3 DNA follows: TGTGCCAGCAGCCTCCTGTCCGGGACAGGCTACGAGCAGTACTTC. Its protein product is CASSLLSGTGYEQYF. Full variable domain (rest looked up from reference TRBV14 and TRBJ2-7): EAGVTQFPSHSVIEKGQTVTLRCDPISGHDNLYWYRRVMGKEIKFLLHFVKESKQDESGMPNNRFLAERTGGTYSTLKVQPAELEDSGVYFCASSLLSGTGYEQYFGPGTRLTVT.

The chain couples TRBV5-6 to TRBJ1-6, with D possibly matching TRBD1 (5 bases). The CDR3 has 15 residues. V lost 4 bases to trimming and J lost 10 bases, with 18 bases between them. Germline values: CDR1 SGHDT, CDR2 YYEEEE. CDR3: CASSPPGGSRSPLHF. In DNA, the CDR3 is TGTGCCAGCAGCCCCCCTGGGGGGTCTAGGTCACCCCTCCACTTT.

The chain links TRBV6-1 to TRBJ1-3, with 7 bases lining up with TRBD1. With V trimmed by 5 bases and J by 4 bases, 5 bases remained unmatched. Germline loops: CDR1 MNHNS, CDR2 SASEGT. The CDR3 covers 14 residues. The CDR3 sequence: CASSFGQEGNTIYF. The CDR3 DNA follows: TGTGCCAGCAGTTTCGGACAGGAGGGAAACACCATATATTTT.

This chain joins TRBV6-4 and TRBJ2-2; a possible D gene is TRBD2 (6 bases). This CDR3 has 14 residues. Germline CDR1 MRHNA, CDR2 SNTAGT. Trimming pared 2 bases from V and 6 bases from J, leaving 10 bases between. The CDR3 nucleotides are TGTGCCAGCAGTGACGTTGGGGGGTCCGGGGAGCTGTTTTTT. It is translated as CASSDVGGSGELFF.

This chain uses TRBV5-1 with TRBJ2-5; D might be TRBD1 (5 bases). V shed 4 bases and J shed 1 base, with 5 bases lying between them. CDR1 and CDR2 from the germline V gene are SGHRS and YFSETQ. CDR3 size: 12 residues. CDR3 DNA sequence: TGCGCCAGCAGCAGGGGCCAAGAGACCCAGTACTTC. It yields the protein CASSRGQETQYF.